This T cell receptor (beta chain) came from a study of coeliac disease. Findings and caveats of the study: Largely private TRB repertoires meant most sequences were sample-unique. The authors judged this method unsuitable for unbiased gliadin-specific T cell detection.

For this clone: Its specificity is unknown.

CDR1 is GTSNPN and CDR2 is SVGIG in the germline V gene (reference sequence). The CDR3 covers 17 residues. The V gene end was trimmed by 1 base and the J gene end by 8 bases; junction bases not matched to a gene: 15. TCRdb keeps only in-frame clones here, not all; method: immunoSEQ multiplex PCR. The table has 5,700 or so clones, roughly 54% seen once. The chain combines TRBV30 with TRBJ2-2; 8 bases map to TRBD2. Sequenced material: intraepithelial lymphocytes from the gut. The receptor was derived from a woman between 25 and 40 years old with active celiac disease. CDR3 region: CAWSGPGLAGGLGELFF. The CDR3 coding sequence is TGTGCCTGGAGTGGCCCCGGACTGGCGGGGGGTCTGGGGGAGCTGTTTTTT.